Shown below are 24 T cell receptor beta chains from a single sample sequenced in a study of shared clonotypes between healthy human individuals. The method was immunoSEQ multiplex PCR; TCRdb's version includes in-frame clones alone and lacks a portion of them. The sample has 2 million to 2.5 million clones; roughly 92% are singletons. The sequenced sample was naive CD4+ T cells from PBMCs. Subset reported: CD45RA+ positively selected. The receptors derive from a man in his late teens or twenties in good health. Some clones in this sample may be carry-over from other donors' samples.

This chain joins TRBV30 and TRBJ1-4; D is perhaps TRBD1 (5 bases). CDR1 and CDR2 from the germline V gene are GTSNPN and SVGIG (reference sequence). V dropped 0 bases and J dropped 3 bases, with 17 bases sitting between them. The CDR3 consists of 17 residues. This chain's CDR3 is CAWSVPRGVTSNEKLFF. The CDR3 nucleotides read TGTGCCTGGAGTGTACCTCGGGGGGTGACTTCTAATGAAAAACTGTTTTTT. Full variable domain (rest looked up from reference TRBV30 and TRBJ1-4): SQTIHQWPATLVQPVGSPLSLECTVEGTSNPNLYWYRQAAGRGLQLLFYSVGIGQISSEVPQNLSASRPQDRQFILSSKKLLLSDSGFYLCAWSVPRGVTSNEKLFFGSGTQLSVL.

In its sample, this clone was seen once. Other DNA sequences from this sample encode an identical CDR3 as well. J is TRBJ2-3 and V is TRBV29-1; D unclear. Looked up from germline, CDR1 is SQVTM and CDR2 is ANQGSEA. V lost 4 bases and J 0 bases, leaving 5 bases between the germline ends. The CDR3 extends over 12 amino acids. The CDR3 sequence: CSVAASTDTQYF. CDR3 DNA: TGCAGCGTTGCTGCTAGCACAGATACGCAGTATTTT.

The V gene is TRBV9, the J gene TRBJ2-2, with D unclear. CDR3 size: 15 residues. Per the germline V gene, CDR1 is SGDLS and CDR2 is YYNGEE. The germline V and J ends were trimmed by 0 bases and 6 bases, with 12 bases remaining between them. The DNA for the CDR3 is TGTGCCAGCAGCGTAGCTCAGCCGGGCGCCGGGGAGCTGTTTTTT. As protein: CASSVAQPGAGELFF.

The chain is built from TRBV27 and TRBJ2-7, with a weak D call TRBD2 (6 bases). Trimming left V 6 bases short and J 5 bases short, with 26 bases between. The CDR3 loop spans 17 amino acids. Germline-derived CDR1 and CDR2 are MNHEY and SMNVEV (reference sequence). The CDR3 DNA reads TGTGCCAGCAGCTACGGAATCCGAGGGGAGGTTGGCCACGAGCAGTACTTC. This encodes CASSYGIRGEVGHEQYF.

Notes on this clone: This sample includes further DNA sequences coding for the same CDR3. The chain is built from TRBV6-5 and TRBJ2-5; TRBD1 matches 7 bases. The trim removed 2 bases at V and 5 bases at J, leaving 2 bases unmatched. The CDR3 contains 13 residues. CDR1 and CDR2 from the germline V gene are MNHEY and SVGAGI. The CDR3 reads CASSYVRGETQYF. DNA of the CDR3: TGTGCCAGCAGTTACGTCAGGGGGGAGACCCAGTACTTC.

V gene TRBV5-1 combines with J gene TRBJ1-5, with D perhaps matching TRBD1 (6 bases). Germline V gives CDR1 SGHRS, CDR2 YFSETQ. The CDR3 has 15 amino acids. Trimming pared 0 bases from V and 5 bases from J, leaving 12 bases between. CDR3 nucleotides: TGCGCCAGCAGCTTGGATTCAGGGGTCGATCAGCCCCAGCATTTT. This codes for CASSLDSGVDQPQHF.

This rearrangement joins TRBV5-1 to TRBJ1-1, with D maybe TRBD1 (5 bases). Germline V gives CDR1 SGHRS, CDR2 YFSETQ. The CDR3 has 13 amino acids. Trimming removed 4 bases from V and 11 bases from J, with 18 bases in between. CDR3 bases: TGCGCCAGCAGCCTAGACGGAGGTGGGGGGGCTTTCTTT. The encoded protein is CASSLDGGGGAFF.

CDR3: CASRKPLPGLLTDTQYF. DNA of the CDR3: TGTGCCAGCAGAAAACCACTTCCGGGACTACTCACAGATACGCAGTATTTT. The genes are TRBV2 and TRBJ2-3; 7 bases are shared with TRBD2. V trimming: 6 bases; J trimming: 2 bases; junction bases outside the gene matches: 14. The CDR3 spans 17 residues. Germline V gives CDR1 SNHLY, CDR2 FYNNEI.

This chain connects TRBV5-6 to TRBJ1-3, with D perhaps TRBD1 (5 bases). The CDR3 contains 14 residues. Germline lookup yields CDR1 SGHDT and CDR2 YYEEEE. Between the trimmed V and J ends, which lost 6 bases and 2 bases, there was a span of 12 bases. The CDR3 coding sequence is TGTGCCAGCACCATTTGGGGGGCTGGAAACACCATATATTTT. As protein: CASTIWGAGNTIYF.

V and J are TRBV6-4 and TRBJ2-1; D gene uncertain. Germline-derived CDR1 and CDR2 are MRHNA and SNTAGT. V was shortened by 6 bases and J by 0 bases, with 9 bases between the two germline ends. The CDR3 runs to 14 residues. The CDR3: CASRLPDSYNEQFF. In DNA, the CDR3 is TGTGCCAGCAGGCTGCCTGACTCCTACAATGAGCAGTTCTTC.

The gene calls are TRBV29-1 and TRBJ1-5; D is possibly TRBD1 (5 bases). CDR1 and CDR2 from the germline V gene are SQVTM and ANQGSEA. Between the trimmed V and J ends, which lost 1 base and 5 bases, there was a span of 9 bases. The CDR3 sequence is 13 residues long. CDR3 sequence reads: CSVEGVGDQPQHF. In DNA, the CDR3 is TGCAGCGTTGAAGGGGTAGGGGATCAGCCCCAGCATTTT.

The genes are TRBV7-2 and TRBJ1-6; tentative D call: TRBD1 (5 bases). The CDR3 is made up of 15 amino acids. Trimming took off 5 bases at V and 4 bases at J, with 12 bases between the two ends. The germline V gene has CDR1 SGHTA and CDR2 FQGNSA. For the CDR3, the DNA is TGTGCCAGCAGCCAACGGGGGATTTATAATTCACCCCTCCACTTT. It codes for CASSQRGIYNSPLHF. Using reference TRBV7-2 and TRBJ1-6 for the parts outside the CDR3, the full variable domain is GAGVSQSPSNKVTEKGKDVELRCDPISGHTALYWYRQSLGQGLEFLIYFQGNSAPDKSGLPSDRFSAERTGGSVSTLTIQRTQQEDSAVYLCASSQRGIYNSPLHFGNGTRLTVT.

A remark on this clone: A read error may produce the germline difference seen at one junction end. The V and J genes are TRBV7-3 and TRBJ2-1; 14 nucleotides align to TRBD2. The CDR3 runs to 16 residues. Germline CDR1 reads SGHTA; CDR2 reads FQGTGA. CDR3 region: CASRLMGLAGVNEQFF. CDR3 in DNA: TGTGCCAGCAGGTTAATGGGACTAGCGGGAGTAAATGAGCAGTTCTTC. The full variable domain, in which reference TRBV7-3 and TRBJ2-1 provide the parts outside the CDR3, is GAGVSQTPSNKVTEKGKYVELRCDPISGHTALYWYRQSLGQGPEFLIYFQGTGAADDSGLPNDRFFAVRPEGSVSTLKIQRTERGDSAVYLCASRLMGLAGVNEQFFGPGTRLTVL.

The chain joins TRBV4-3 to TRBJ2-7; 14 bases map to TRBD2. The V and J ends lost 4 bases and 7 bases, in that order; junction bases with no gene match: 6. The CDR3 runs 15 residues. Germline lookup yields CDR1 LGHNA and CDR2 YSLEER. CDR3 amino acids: CASSRGLAGVGEQYF. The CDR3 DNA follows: TGCGCCAGCAGCCGGGGACTAGCGGGAGTCGGAGAGCAGTACTTC.

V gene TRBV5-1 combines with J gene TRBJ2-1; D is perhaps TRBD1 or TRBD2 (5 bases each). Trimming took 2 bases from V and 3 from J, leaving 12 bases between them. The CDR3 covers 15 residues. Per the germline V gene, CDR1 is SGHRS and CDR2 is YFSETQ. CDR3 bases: TGCGCCAGCAGCTTCGGGATGGGGGTCTACAATGAGCAGTTCTTC. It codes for CASSFGMGVYNEQFF.

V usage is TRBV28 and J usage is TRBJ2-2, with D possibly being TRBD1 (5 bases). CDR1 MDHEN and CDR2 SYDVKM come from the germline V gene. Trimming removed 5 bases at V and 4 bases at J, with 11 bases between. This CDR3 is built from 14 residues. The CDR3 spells CASSNQGSTGELFF. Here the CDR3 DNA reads TGTGCCAGCAGTAATCAGGGTAGCACCGGGGAGCTGTTTTTT.

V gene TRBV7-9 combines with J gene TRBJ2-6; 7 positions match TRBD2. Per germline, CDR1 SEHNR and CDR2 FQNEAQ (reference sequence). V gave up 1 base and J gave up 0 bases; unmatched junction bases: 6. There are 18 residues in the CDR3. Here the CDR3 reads CASSLGGGRASGANVLTF. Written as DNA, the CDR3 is TGTGCCAGCAGCTTAGGTGGTGGGAGGGCCTCTGGGGCCAACGTCCTGACTTTC.

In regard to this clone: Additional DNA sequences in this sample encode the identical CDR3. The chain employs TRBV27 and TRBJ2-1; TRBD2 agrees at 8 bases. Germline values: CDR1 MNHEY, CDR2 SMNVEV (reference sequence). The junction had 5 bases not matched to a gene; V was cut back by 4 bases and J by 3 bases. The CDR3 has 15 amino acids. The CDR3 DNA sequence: TGTGCCAGCAGTTCAACTAGCGGAAGCTACAATGAGCAGTTCTTC. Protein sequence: CASSSTSGSYNEQFF.

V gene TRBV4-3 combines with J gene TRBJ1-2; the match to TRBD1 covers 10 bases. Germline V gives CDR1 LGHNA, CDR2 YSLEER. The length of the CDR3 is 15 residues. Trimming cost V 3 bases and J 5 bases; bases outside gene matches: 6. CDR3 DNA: TGCGCCAGCAGCCACGGGGACAGGGGCTCTTATGGCTACACCTTC. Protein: CASSHGDRGSYGYTF.

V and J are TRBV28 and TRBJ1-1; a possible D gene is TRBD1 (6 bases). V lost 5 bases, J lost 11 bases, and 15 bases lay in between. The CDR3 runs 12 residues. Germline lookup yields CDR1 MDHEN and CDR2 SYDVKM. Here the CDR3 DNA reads TGTGCCAGCAGTCGGGACACCCGAGGGGCTTTCTTT. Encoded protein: CASSRDTRGAFF.

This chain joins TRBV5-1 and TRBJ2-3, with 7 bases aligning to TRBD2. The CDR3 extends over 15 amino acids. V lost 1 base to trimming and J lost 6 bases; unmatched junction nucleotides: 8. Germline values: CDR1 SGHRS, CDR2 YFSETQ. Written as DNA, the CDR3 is TGCGCCAGCAGCTTGTCTGCGGGAGTTTACGATACGCAGTATTTT. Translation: CASSLSAGVYDTQYF. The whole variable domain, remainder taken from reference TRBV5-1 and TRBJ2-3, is KAGVTQTPRYLIKTRGQQVTLSCSPISGHRSVSWYQQTPGQGLQFLFEYFSETQRNKGNFPGRFSGRQFSNSRSEMNVSTLELGDSALYLCASSLSAGVYDTQYFGPGTRLTVL.

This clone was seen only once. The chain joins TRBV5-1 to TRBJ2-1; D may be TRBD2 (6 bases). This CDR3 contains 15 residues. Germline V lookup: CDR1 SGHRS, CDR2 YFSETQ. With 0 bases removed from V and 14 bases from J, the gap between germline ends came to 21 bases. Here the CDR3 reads CASSLVAGSGTRKFF. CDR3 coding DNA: TGCGCCAGCAGCTTGGTCGCTGGAAGTGGGACTCGAAAGTTCTTC.

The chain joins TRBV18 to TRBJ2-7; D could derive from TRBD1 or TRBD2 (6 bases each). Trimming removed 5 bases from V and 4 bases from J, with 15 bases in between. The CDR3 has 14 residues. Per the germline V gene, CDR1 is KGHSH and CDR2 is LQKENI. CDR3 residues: CASSATGGGYEQYF. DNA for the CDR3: TGTGCCAGCTCAGCGACAGGAGGAGGGTACGAGCAGTACTTC.

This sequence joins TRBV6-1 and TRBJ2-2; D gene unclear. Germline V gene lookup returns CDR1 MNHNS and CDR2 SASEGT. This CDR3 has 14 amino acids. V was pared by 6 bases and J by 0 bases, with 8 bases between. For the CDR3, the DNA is TGTGCCAGCAGAAGACTGACGAACACCGGGGAGCTGTTTTTT. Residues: CASRRLTNTGELFF.